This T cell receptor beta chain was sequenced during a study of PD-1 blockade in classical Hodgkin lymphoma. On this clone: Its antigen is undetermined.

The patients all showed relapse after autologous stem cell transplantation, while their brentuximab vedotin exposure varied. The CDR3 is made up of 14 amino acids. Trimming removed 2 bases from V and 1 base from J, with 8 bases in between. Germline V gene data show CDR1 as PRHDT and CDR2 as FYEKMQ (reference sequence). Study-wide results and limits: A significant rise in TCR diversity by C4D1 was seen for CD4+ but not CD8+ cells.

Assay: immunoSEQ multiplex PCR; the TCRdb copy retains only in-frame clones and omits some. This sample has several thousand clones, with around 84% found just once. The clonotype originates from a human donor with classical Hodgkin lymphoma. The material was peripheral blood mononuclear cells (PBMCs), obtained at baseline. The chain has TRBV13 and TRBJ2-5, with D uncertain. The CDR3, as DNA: TGTGCCAGCAGCTTATGGGGTCCCCAAGAGACCCAGTACTTC. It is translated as CASSLWGPQETQYF.